The 30 T cell receptor beta chains given below trace back to one sample, sequenced in a study of blood T cell repertoires in COVID-19. Clones were sequenced by immunoSEQ multiplex PCR, and TCRdb holds only the in-frame ones, with some missing. The sample shows approximately 75,000 clones, approximately 86% of them seen only once. The sequenced sample was peripheral blood. These receptor sequences come from an elderly man with COVID-19, enrolled during active disease.

The CDR3: CASSVVPSGGYTDTQYF. The CDR3 region has the DNA TGTGCCAGCAGCGTAGTGCCTAGCGGGGGGTACACAGATACGCAGTATTTT. This chain uses TRBV9 with TRBJ2-3, with 11 positions matching TRBD2. The CDR3 is 17 amino acids. Per the germline V gene, CDR1 is SGDLS and CDR2 is YYNGEE. The V segment lost 0 bases and the J segment 2 bases; nucleotides outside the gene matches: 5.

The J gene is TRBJ1-1, the V gene TRBV28; D gene uncertain. The length of the CDR3 is 14 residues. In germline, CDR1 is MDHEN, CDR2 SYDVKM. V lost 2 bases to trimming and J lost 6 bases, with 13 bases between them. Here the CDR3 DNA reads TGTGCCAGCAGTTTAGTCCAAGCGAATGCTGAAGCTTTCTTT. As protein: CASSLVQANAEAFF.

The V call is TRBV19, the J call TRBJ2-2; D is possibly TRBD1 (6 bases). V lost 5 bases to trimming and J lost 1 base, with 11 bases between them. The CDR3 covers 15 residues. Germline lookup yields CDR1 LNHDA and CDR2 SQIVND (reference sequence). CDR3 amino acids: CASSDQGRNTGELFF. The CDR3 DNA reads TGTGCCAGTAGTGATCAGGGGAGGAACACCGGGGAGCTGTTTTTT.

The count of this clone is one. The gene calls are TRBV9 and TRBJ1-2, with 8 bases aligning to TRBD1. V was clipped by 3 bases and J by 5 bases; unmatched bases: 6. There are 14 residues in the CDR3. Per the germline V gene, CDR1 is SGDLS and CDR2 is YYNGEE. In nucleotides, the CDR3 is TGTGCCAGCAGCGCCATAGGACAGGGTTATGGCTACACCTTC. It is translated as CASSAIGQGYGYTF.

The CDR3 here is CASTMSMLEEQFF. The DNA for the CDR3 is TGTGCCAGTACCATGAGCATGTTGGAGGAGCAGTTCTTC. The chain combines TRBV19 with TRBJ2-1; D is undetermined. This CDR3 contains 13 residues. V was cut by 7 bases and J by 10 bases, with 17 bases left in between. Germline lookup yields CDR1 LNHDA and CDR2 SQIVND (reference sequence).

J is TRBJ2-7 and V is TRBV18; 8 nucleotides agree with TRBD1. Germline values: CDR1 KGHSH, CDR2 LQKENI. V lost 4 bases to trimming and J lost 4 bases; unmatched junction nucleotides: 12. The CDR3 contains 16 residues. The CDR3 DNA reads TGTGCCAGCTCACAGAAGACAGGGGACAGCTCTTACGAGCAGTACTTC. It is translated as CASSQKTGDSSYEQYF.

This clone was counted a few times. This chain links TRBV18 with TRBJ1-5; D is possibly TRBD1 (5 bases). With 3 bases removed from V and 4 bases from J, the gap between germline ends came to 10 bases. This CDR3 region has 14 residues. Germline loops: CDR1 KGHSH, CDR2 LQKENI. Here the CDR3 reads CASSPQGGNQPQHF. The CDR3 DNA sequence: TGTGCCAGCTCACCGCAGGGCGGAAATCAGCCCCAGCATTTT.

Points on this clone: Other DNA sequences of this sample code for an identical CDR3. V gene TRBV5-1 combines with J gene TRBJ1-2; D might be TRBD1 (6 bases). CDR3 length equals 14 residues. V was pared by 0 bases and J by 4 bases, with 10 bases between. The germline V gene has CDR1 SGHRS and CDR2 YFSETQ. CDR3 sequence (DNA): TGCGCCAGCAGCTTGGTGGGGGCTGGCTATGGCTACACCTTC. It translates to CASSLVGAGYGYTF.

The chain couples TRBV2 to TRBJ2-7; 8 bases fit TRBD1. V dropped 3 bases and J dropped 3; count of bases not matched to a gene: 7. CDR3 size: 15 residues. In germline, CDR1 is SNHLY, CDR2 FYNNEI. CDR3 region: CASSEGQAPYYEQYF. CDR3 DNA sequence: TGTGCCAGCAGTGAGGGACAGGCCCCTTACTACGAGCAGTACTTC.

This chain joins TRBV28 and TRBJ1-4; the match to TRBD1 covers 7 bases. Germline CDR1 and CDR2: MDHEN and SYDVKM. There are 15 residues in the CDR3. V gave up 5 bases and J gave up 4 bases; unmatched junction bases: 7. The CDR3 protein is CASSPRDSYNEKLFF. The CDR3 DNA reads as TGTGCCAGCAGTCCTCGGGACAGCTATAATGAAAAACTGTTTTTT.

This CDR3 reads CASSSRSYGYTF. Here the CDR3 DNA reads TGTGCCAGCAGCTCTCGGTCTTATGGCTACACCTTC. The rearrangement uses TRBV5-4 and TRBJ1-2; D is ambiguous. This CDR3 is 12 amino acids long. V was trimmed by 3 bases and J by 5 bases, leaving 8 bases between them. The germline V gene encodes CDR1 SGHNT and CDR2 YYREEE (reference sequence).

This clone has only one observation. Here the CDR3 DNA reads TGTGCCAGCAGTGAGGCCGAGGGTACAGATACGCAGTATTTT. Translation: CASSEAEGTDTQYF. V gene TRBV6-1 combines with J gene TRBJ2-3; a possible D gene is TRBD2 (5 bases). The CDR3 runs to 14 residues. V gave up 3 bases and J gave up 3 bases, with 10 bases separating them. Germline CDR1 reads MNHNS; CDR2 reads SASEGT.

The chain recombines TRBV9 with TRBJ1-1; D unclear. CDR1 SGDLS and CDR2 YYNGEE come from the germline V gene. The V and J ends lost 4 bases and 0 bases respectively, with 10 bases between them. The CDR3 contains 14 residues. CDR3 in amino acids: CASSRGNLNTEAFF. CDR3 DNA sequence: TGTGCCAGCAGCCGCGGGAACTTGAACACTGAAGCTTTCTTT.

This chain links TRBV19 with TRBJ1-5; D is possibly TRBD1 (6 bases). Germline-derived CDR1 and CDR2 are LNHDA and SQIVND (reference sequence). Trimming took off 4 bases at V and 3 bases at J, with 13 bases between the two ends. The CDR3 consists of 15 residues. The CDR3 region has the DNA TGTGCCAGTAGTACCCGGACAGTCCACAATCAGCCCCAGCATTTT. Residues: CASSTRTVHNQPQHF. The full variable domain, rest sourced from reference TRBV19 and TRBJ1-5, is DGGITQSPKYLFRKEGQNVTLSCEQNLNHDAMYWYRQDPGQGLRLIYYSQIVNDFQKGDIAEGYSVSREKKESFPLTVTSAQKNPTAFYLCASSTRTVHNQPQHFGDGTRLSIL.

This rearrangement joins TRBV7-9 to TRBJ1-3; D is ambiguous. The ends were cut back, 1 base at V and 0 bases at J, with 4 bases in the middle. In germline, CDR1 is SEHNR, CDR2 FQNEAQ (reference sequence). This CDR3 has 14 residues. The CDR3 loop is CASSLVLSGNTIYF. CDR3 in DNA: TGTGCCAGCAGCTTAGTTCTCTCTGGAAACACCATATATTTT.

The rearrangement joins TRBV27 to TRBJ1-4; 7 nucleotides agree with TRBD1. The germline V gene has CDR1 MNHEY and CDR2 SMNVEV (reference sequence). V was clipped by 5 bases and J by 7 bases; unmatched bases: 7. The CDR3 spans 14 residues. In nucleotides, the CDR3 is TGTGCCAGCAGTATCCGACAGGGAGTTGAAAAACTGTTTTTT. This gives the protein CASSIRQGVEKLFF.

The chain uses TRBV19 and TRBJ1-6; D ambiguous. The CDR3 loop spans 14 amino acids. V gave up 2 bases and J gave up 8 bases, with 10 bases separating them. Germline V gene lookup returns CDR1 LNHDA and CDR2 SQIVND (reference sequence). CDR3 residues: CASSISAQYSPLHF. The CDR3 nucleotides read TGTGCCAGTAGTATATCGGCACAGTATTCACCCCTCCACTTT.

The chain carries TRBV5-1 and TRBJ2-1; D may be TRBD2 (5 bases). Trimming removed 0 bases from V and 10 bases from J, with 11 bases in between. The germline V gene encodes CDR1 SGHRS and CDR2 YFSETQ. This CDR3 contains 13 residues. This CDR3 is CASSLGITGEQFF. In DNA form, the CDR3 reads TGCGCCAGCAGCTTGGGGATCACGGGGGAGCAGTTCTTC.

The CDR3: CASSSGQSTNEKLFF. CDR3 DNA sequence: TGTGCCAGCAGCTCCGGACAGTCAACTAATGAAAAACTGTTTTTT. This rearrangement joins TRBV5-8 to TRBJ1-4, with TRBD1 as a possible D gene (6 bases). The CDR3 is 15 amino acids. The germline V and J ends were trimmed by 3 bases and 0 bases, with 9 bases remaining between them. Looked up from germline, CDR1 is SGHTS and CDR2 is YDEGEE. Complete variable domain (other parts from reference TRBV5-8 and TRBJ1-4): EAGVTQSPTHLIKTRGQQATLRCSPISGHTSVYWYQQALGLGLQFLLWYDEGEERNRGNFPPRFSGRQFPNYSSELNVNALELEDSALYLCASSSGQSTNEKLFFGSGTQLSVL.

The table lists this clone with a count of one. The chain carries TRBV7-9 and TRBJ1-1; perhaps TRBD1 as D (5 bases). This CDR3 is 14 amino acids long. Germline V gene sequence: CDR1 SEHNR, CDR2 FQNEAQ (reference sequence). V dropped 2 bases and J dropped 0 bases, with 7 bases sitting between them. As DNA, the CDR3 is TGTGCCAGCAGCTTACAGGGTGTGAACACTGAAGCTTTCTTT. It codes for CASSLQGVNTEAFF.

The chain employs TRBV5-5 and TRBJ2-5, with 8 bases fitting TRBD2. Germline lookup yields CDR1 SGHKS and CDR2 YYEKEE (reference sequence). This CDR3 has 15 residues. J was trimmed by 2 bases and V by 3 bases; bases with no gene match: 6. CDR3: CASSSRGGRQETQYF. The CDR3 nucleotides are TGTGCCAGCAGCTCCCGGGGGGGCCGGCAAGAGACCCAGTACTTC.

This chain uses TRBV6-6 with TRBJ2-3; 10 nucleotides line up with TRBD1. The germline V gene has CDR1 MNHNY and CDR2 SVGAGI (reference sequence). J was trimmed by 1 base and V by 4 bases; bases with no gene match: 5. The CDR3 spans 16 residues. CDR3 DNA: TGTGCCAGCAGTTCCGGGACAGGGGTTCGCACAGATACGCAGTATTTT. Translation gives CASSSGTGVRTDTQYF.

The chain recombines TRBV16 with TRBJ1-2, with 10 bases aligning to TRBD1. The V and J ends lost 0 bases and 6 bases, in that order; junction bases with no gene match: 4. The CDR3 is 15 residues long. Germline assignment: CDR1 KGHSY and CDR2 FQNENV. The CDR3: CASSQSRQGADGYTF. As DNA, the CDR3 is TGTGCCAGCAGCCAATCCAGACAGGGGGCTGATGGCTACACCTTC.

The J gene is TRBJ1-2, the V gene TRBV7-2; D perhaps matches TRBD1 (6 bases). V dropped 3 bases and J dropped 8 bases, with 13 bases sitting between them. This CDR3 has 13 residues. In germline, CDR1 is SGHTA, CDR2 FQGNSA. In nucleotides, the CDR3 is TGTGCCAGCAGCTTTTTACAGGGAGACGGCTACACCTTC. This translates into CASSFLQGDGYTF.

V usage is TRBV21-1 and J usage is TRBJ1-6; TRBD1 reflects the table's D call only, with no check against the DNA. TRBV21-1 counts as a pseudogene. This CDR3 spans 19 amino acids. DNA for the CDR3: TGTGCCAGCAGCAACCCAAACTCGACAGGGCTAAACGATAATTCACCCCTCCACTTT. This codes for CASSNPNSTGLNDNSPLHF.

This clone turned up a few times. The chain links TRBV27 to TRBJ1-5; 9 bases line up with TRBD1. The CDR3 spans 14 residues. The germline V gene has CDR1 MNHEY and CDR2 SMNVEV (reference sequence). Germline trimming cut 5 bases from V and 7 bases from J; bases unmatched to any gene: 6. The CDR3 here is CASSRPGQGQPQHF. CDR3 nucleotides: TGTGCCAGCAGTCGCCCGGGACAGGGCCAGCCCCAGCATTTT.

The chain carries TRBV19 and TRBJ1-4; 8 nucleotides match TRBD1. The CDR3 length is 14 residues. Germline CDR1 and CDR2: LNHDA and SQIVND (reference sequence). V was pared by 4 bases and J by 4 bases, with 2 bases of the junction left unmatched. The CDR3 DNA reads as TGTGCCAGTAGTACGACAGGGGATAATGAAAAACTGTTTTTT. It translates to CASSTTGDNEKLFF.

The chain combines TRBV7-2 with TRBJ1-1; D possibly corresponds to TRBD1 (5 bases). In germline, CDR1 is SGHTA, CDR2 FQGNSA. Trimming pared 2 bases from V and 6 bases from J, leaving 10 bases between. The CDR3 extends over 13 amino acids. In DNA, the CDR3 is TGTGCCAGCAGCTTAAGGAGGGACGCTGAAGCTTTCTTT. Translated, it gives CASSLRRDAEAFF.

This chain joins TRBV3-1 (or the pseudogene TRBV3-2) and TRBJ1-4; 10 nucleotides align to TRBD1. CDR1 LGHDT and CDR2 YNNKEL come from the germline V gene (reference sequence). This CDR3 is 14 amino acids long. V was pared by 5 bases and J by 8 bases, with 5 bases of the junction left unmatched. This CDR3 is CASSSGQGREKLFF. CDR3 sequence (DNA): TGTGCCAGCAGCTCGGGACAGGGGCGCGAAAAACTGTTTTTT.

The V and J genes are TRBV2 and TRBJ1-6; the D gene is possibly TRBD1 (5 bases). Germline CDR1 SNHLY, CDR2 FYNNEI. V lost 6 bases and J lost 7, with 13 bases in between. The CDR3 loop spans 14 amino acids. Here the CDR3 reads CASRRDFRNSPLHF. As DNA, the CDR3 is TGTGCCAGCAGGAGGGACTTTAGAAATTCACCCCTCCACTTT. Drawing the rest from reference TRBV2 and TRBJ1-6, the complete variable domain is EPEVTQTPSHQVTQMGQEVILRCVPISNHLYFYWYRQILGQKVEFLVSFYNNEISEKSEIFDDQFSVERPDGSNFTLKIRSTKLEDSAMYFCASRRDFRNSPLHFGNGTRLTVT.